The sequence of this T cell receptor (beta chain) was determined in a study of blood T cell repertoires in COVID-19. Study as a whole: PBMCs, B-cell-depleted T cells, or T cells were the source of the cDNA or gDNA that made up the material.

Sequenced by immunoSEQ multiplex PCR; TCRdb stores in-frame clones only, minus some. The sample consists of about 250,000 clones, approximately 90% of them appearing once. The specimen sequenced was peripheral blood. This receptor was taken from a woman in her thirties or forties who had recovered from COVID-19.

The CDR3 loop is CASSLGVLAGAYNEQFF. CDR3 nucleotides: TGTGCCAGCAGCTTAGGAGTTCTAGCGGGGGCTTACAATGAGCAGTTCTTC. The chain employs TRBV11-2 and TRBJ2-1; 10 bases match TRBD2. This CDR3 region has 17 residues. With V trimmed by 1 base and J by 4 bases, 7 bases remained unmatched. CDR1 and CDR2 from the germline V gene are SGHAT and FQNNGV.